This T cell receptor beta chain came from a study of shared clonotypes between healthy human individuals. The wider study: The plates for each donor numbered three CD4 naive, three CD4 memory, two CD8 naive and one CD8 memory.

Germline values: CDR1 SGHVS, CDR2 FQNEAQ. V lost 1 base to trimming and J lost 4 bases, with 11 bases between them. The CDR3 contains 15 residues. Naive CD8 isolation took CD45RO-negative cells positively selected for CCR7 and excluded terminally differentiated effector memory CD45RA+ cells. The run depth of the assay was deep. Measured with immunoSEQ multiplex PCR; TCRdb has only the in-frame clones, and not every one. The repertoire holds roughly 2 million clones, just under 95% seen once, with 0.85% to 1.3% in the top ten. Notes on the study in general: Clonotypes that were shared across four donors made up around 5.5% of naive CD4 clonotypes.

With respect to this clone: Its matching antigen is unknown.

The chain joins TRBV7-8 to TRBJ1-5; D uncertain. The sample comprised naive CD8+ T cells sorted from blood. This receptor was taken from a man aged 18 to 30 in good health. For the CDR3, the DNA is TGTGCCAGCAGCTTAGACATAGGGCTAAATCAGCCCCAGCATTTT. Protein: CASSLDIGLNQPQHF.